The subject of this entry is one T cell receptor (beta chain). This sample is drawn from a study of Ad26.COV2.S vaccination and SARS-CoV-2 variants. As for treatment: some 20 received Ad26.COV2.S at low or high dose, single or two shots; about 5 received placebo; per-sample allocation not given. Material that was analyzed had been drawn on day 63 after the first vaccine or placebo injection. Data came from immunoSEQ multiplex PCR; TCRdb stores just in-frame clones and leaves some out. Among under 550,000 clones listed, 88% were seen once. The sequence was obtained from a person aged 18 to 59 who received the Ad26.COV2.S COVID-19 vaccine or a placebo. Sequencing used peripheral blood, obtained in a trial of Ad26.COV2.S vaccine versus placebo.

DNA for the CDR3: TGTGCCAGCACCCCGGACAGGGGGGGAACTGAAGCTTTCTTT. This translates into CASTPDRGGTEAFF. The chain employs TRBV6-6 and TRBJ1-1; 10 bases are shared with TRBD1. Germline CDR1 MNHNY, CDR2 SVGAGI (reference sequence). The CDR3 sequence is 14 residues long. V lost 7 bases, J lost 5 bases, and 7 bases stayed unmatched.